This T cell receptor (beta chain) came from a study of control samples from healthy donors and cancer patients. Libraries were prepared by immunoSEQ multiplex PCR; TCRdb keeps only in-frame clonotypes and omits some of them. The sample contains some 74,000 clones, 94% of which appear only once. The V gene's germline CDR1 is MDHEN and CDR2 SYDVKM. This CDR3 comprises 15 residues. V gave up 5 bases and J gave up 1 base; unmatched junction bases: 6. The specimen sequenced was blood. The chain uses TRBV28 and TRBJ1-1; 8 bases align to TRBD1. The sequence was obtained from a woman in her twenties or thirties in good health. The CDR3 loop is CASSPFGTGNTEAFF. Written as DNA, the CDR3 is TGTGCCAGCAGTCCCTTTGGGACAGGGAACACTGAAGCTTTCTTT. Using reference TRBV28 and TRBJ1-1 for the parts outside the CDR3, the full variable domain is DVKVTQSSRYLVKRTGEKVFLECVQDMDHENMFWYRQDPGLGLRLIYFSYDVKMKEKGDIPEGYSVSREKKERFSLILESASTNQTSMYLCASSPFGTGNTEAFFGQGTRLTVV.